The entry that follows covers one T cell receptor beta chain sequence. A single record per CDR3 protein comes from TCRdb applying MiXCR to the RT-PCR reads. The sample shows some 600,000 distinct CDR3 sequences, 14% of them seen only once. The entry originates in a study of response to subunit inactivated influenza vaccine. V dropped 4 bases and J dropped 12 bases, with 16 bases sitting between them. The CDR3 is 13 residues long. The sequencing here drew on PBMCs from blood, taken 14 to 15 days before vaccination. This clonotype was obtained from a middle-aged man who received an inactivated influenza vaccine. The J gene is TRBJ2-1, the V gene TRBV12-3 or TRBV12-4, with unresolved D. Here the CDR3 reads CASSSEVYLWQFF. The CDR3 DNA is TGTGCCAGCAGTTCAGAAGTCTATCTGTGGCAGTTCTTC.